This is a list of T cell receptor beta chains from one sample in a study of blood T cell repertoires in COVID-19. Only in-frame clones appear in the TCRdb table, and some are missing; sequencing was by immunoSEQ multiplex PCR. The table records about 14,000 clones, approximately 80% of them present only once. Input material: peripheral blood. The receptors stem from a woman aged 45-65 years with active or convalescent COVID-19. Both conserved end residues are part of each CDR3. The order of the fields is V gene, clone size, J gene, D gene, CDR3 protein, CDR3 DNA. The D gene is left open where the match is weak. The size of a clone is reported for some rows only, either as once, few or many, or as a class for expanded clones.

>TRBV9|.|TRBJ1-2|TRBD1
CASSPRTGGAWDGYTF
TGTGCCAGCAGCCCACGGACAGGGGGGGCGTGGGATGGCTACACCTTC
>TRBV14|.|TRBJ1-6|TRBD1
CASSQEGRGYNSPLHF
TGTGCCAGCAGCCAAGAGGGCAGGGGGTATAATTCACCCCTCCACTTT
>TRBV11-2|.|TRBJ1-2|TRBD1
CASSLRDRVSGYTF
TGTGCCAGCAGCTTACGGGACAGGGTCTCTGGCTACACCTTC
>TRBV4-1|.|TRBJ2-7|TRBD2
CASSQDPSTSGYEQYF
TGCGCCAGCAGCCAAGATCCCTCGACTAGCGGGTACGAGCAGTACTTC
>TRBV5-6|.|TRBJ2-7|.
CASSLAEVPSYEQYF
TGTGCCAGCAGCTTGGCGGAGGTTCCTTCCTACGAGCAGTACTTC
>TRBV7-2|.|TRBJ2-7|.
CASSPGGQHLYEQYF
TGTGCCAGCAGCCCGGGCGGGCAGCACCTCTACGAGCAGTACTTC
>TRBV5-4|.|TRBJ2-7|TRBD1
CASSSGTEPNEQYF
TGTGCCAGCAGCTCCGGGACAGAACCTAACGAGCAGTACTTC
>TRBV2|.|TRBJ2-3|TRBD2
CASSSSGGATDTQYF
TGTGCCAGCAGTTCGAGCGGGGGGGCCACAGATACGCAGTATTTT
>TRBV7-6|.|TRBJ2-2|.
CASSILQGFPPGELFF
TGTGCCAGCAGCATCCTACAGGGTTTTCCACCCGGGGAGCTGTTTTTT
>TRBV6-5|.|TRBJ2-7|.
CASSYSGGFYEQYF
TGTGCCAGCAGTTACTCGGGGGGATTCTACGAGCAGTACTTC
>TRBV7-2|.|TRBJ1-5|TRBD1
CASSRQGASLGAQHF
TGTGCCAGCAGCCGTCAGGGGGCCTCTCTTGGGGCCCAGCATTTT
>TRBV19|.|TRBJ1-1|.
CASMEGIFIGAAFF
TGTGCCAGTATGGAGGGTATCTTCATTGGAGCAGCTTTCTTT
>TRBV4-1|.|TRBJ2-1|.
CASSQVGSSYNEQFF
TGCGCCAGCAGCCAAGTGGGGAGCTCCTACAATGAGCAGTTCTTC
>TRBV13|.|TRBJ2-5|.
CASSLGLGVDQETQYF
TGTGCCAGCAGCTTAGGCCTCGGGGTTGATCAAGAGACCCAGTACTTC
>TRBV5-5|once|TRBJ2-7|.
CASSLDHSSYEQYF
TGTGCCAGCAGCTTGGATCATAGCTCCTACGAGCAGTACTTC
>TRBV6-5|.|TRBJ2-5|.
CASSLRGETQYF
TGTGCCAGCAGTTTGAGAGGGGAGACCCAGTACTTC
>TRBV2|.|TRBJ2-7|.
CASRMTVSSYEQYF
TGTGCCAGCAGGATGACAGTTAGCTCCTACGAGCAGTACTTC
>TRBV11-2|.|TRBJ1-4|.
CASSSQGWGEKLFF
TGTGCCAGCAGCTCACAGGGCTGGGGTGAAAAACTGTTTTTT
>TRBV7-6|.|TRBJ1-2|.
CASSLEEGHRYGYTF
TGTGCCAGCAGCTTAGAGGAAGGACACCGCTATGGCTACACCTTC
>TRBV7-9|.|TRBJ1-2|TRBD1
CASSLGTGGLDGYTF
TGTGCCAGCAGCTTAGGGACAGGGGGCCTTGATGGCTACACCTTC
>TRBV3-1/TRBV3-2|.|TRBJ2-3|TRBD2
CASSQNPGRYTSTDTQYF
TGTGCCAGCAGCCAAAATCCCGGGAGGTACACTAGCACAGATACGCAGTATTTT
>TRBV5-6|.|TRBJ2-2|TRBD2
CASSSSGENTGELFF
TGTGCCAGCAGCTCCAGCGGGGAGAACACCGGGGAGCTGTTTTTT
>TRBV6-4|.|TRBJ1-2|TRBD1
CASSDSTGARGYTF
TGTGCCAGCAGTGACTCCACAGGGGCTCGTGGCTACACCTTC
>TRBV28|.|TRBJ2-3|TRBD2
CASSSGLANQYF
TGTGCCAGCAGTTCGGGACTAGCAAACCAGTATTTT
>TRBV9|once|TRBJ2-6|.
CASSARGSGANVLTF
TGTGCCAGCAGCGCCAGGGGCTCTGGGGCCAACGTCCTGACTTTC
>TRBV7-8|few|TRBJ1-5|.
CASSLQGGNQPQHF
TGTGCCAGCAGCCTCCAGGGTGGCAATCAGCCCCAGCATTTT
>TRBV5-1|.|TRBJ2-1|TRBD2
CASSSGLAGVAEQFF
TGCGCCAGCAGCTCGGGACTAGCGGGAGTTGCTGAGCAGTTCTTC
>TRBV28|.|TRBJ1-6|.
CASSSGGAGVYNSPLHF
TGTGCCAGCAGTTCCGGGGGGGCGGGCGTCTATAATTCACCCCTCCACTTT
>TRBV11-2|once|TRBJ2-7|.
CASSSRLGPNYEQYF
TGTGCCAGCAGCTCCAGACTAGGACCCAATTACGAGCAGTACTTC
>TRBV13|.|TRBJ1-6|TRBD1
CASSETGTGDSPLHF
TGTGCCAGCAGCGAGACCGGGACAGGGGATTCACCCCTCCACTTT
>TRBV5-8|.|TRBJ2-3|TRBD2
CASSFSGTTDTQYF
TGTGCCAGCAGCTTTAGCGGGACTACAGATACGCAGTATTTT
>TRBV24-1|.|TRBJ1-2|TRBD1
CATSQTGGGGGYTF
TGTGCCACCAGCCAAACAGGGGGCGGTGGTGGCTACACCTTC
>TRBV9|.|TRBJ2-3|TRBD2
CASSVTGLAGVRYPDTQYF
TGTGCCAGCAGCGTAACCGGACTAGCGGGGGTTCGCTACCCAGATACGCAGTATTTT
>TRBV10-3|.|TRBJ2-7|.
CAISALLLASAVYEQYF
TGTGCCATCAGTGCCCTTCTCCTAGCCTCTGCAGTCTACGAGCAGTACTTC